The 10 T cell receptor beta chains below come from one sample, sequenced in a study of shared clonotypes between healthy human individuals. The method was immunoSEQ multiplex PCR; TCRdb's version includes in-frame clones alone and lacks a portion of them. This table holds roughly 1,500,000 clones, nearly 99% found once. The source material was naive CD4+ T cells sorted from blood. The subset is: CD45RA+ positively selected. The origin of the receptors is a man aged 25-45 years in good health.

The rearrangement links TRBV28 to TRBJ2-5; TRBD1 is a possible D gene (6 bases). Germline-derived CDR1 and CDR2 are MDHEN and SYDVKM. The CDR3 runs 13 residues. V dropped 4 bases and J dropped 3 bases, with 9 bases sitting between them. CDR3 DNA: TGTGCCAGCAGTTGGACAGCTAAAGAGACCCAGTACTTC. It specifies CASSWTAKETQYF.

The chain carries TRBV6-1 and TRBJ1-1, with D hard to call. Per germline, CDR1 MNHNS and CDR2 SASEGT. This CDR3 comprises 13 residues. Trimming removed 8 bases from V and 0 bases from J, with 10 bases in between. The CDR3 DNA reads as TGTGCCAGCGTCAGAGTCTTGAACACTGAAGCTTTCTTT. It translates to CASVRVLNTEAFF.

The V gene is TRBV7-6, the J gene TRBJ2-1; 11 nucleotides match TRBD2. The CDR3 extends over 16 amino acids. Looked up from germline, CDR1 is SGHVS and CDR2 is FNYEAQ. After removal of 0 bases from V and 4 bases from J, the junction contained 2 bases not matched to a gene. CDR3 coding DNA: TGTGCCAGCAGCTTAGCGTTAGCGGGGGGGTACAATGAGCAGTTCTTC. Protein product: CASSLALAGGYNEQFF.

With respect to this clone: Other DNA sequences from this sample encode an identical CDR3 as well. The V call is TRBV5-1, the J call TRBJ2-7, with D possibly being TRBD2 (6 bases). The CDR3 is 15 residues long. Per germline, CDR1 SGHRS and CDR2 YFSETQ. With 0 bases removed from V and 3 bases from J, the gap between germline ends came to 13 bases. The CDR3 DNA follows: TGCGCCAGCAGCTTGGCCGGAGGGAACAGCTACGAGCAGTACTTC. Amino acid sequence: CASSLAGGNSYEQYF.

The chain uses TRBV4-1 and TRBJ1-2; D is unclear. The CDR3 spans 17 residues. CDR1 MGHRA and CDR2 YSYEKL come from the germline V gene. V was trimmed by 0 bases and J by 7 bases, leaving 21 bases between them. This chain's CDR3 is CASSQDPGEGGSRGYTF. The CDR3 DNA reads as TGCGCCAGCAGCCAAGATCCAGGTGAGGGAGGCTCTCGTGGCTACACCTTC.

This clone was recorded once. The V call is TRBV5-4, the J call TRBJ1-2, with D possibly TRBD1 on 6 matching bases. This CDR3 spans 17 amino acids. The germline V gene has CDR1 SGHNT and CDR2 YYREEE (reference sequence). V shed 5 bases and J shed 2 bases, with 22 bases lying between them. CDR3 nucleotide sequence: TGTGCCAGCAGACCTGCCCCAACGGGGGCTTCAAACTATGGCTACACCTTC. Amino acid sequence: CASRPAPTGASNYGYTF.

CDR3 loop: CATEDRGRSNQPQHF. Written as DNA, the CDR3 is TGTGCCACCGAGGACAGGGGGCGTAGCAATCAGCCCCAGCATTTT. This rearrangement joins TRBV19 to TRBJ1-5, with TRBD1 matching over 11 bases. Germline V CDR1 and CDR2: LNHDA, SQIVND (reference sequence). Trimming took 10 bases from V and 0 from J; bases not matched to a gene: 5. This CDR3 has 15 residues. Based on the CDR3 plus reference TRBV19 and TRBJ1-5, the full variable domain is DGGITQSPKYLFRKEGQNVTLSCEQNLNHDAMYWYRQDPGQGLRLIYYSQIVNDFQKGDIAEGYSVSREKKESFPLTVTSAQKNPTAFYLCATEDRGRSNQPQHFGDGTRLSIL.

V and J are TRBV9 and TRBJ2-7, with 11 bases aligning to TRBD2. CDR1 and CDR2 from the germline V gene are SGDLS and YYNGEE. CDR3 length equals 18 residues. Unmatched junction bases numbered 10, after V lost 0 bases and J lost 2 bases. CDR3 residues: CASSVAPLPTSGAYEQYF. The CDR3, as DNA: TGTGCCAGCAGCGTAGCTCCCCTACCGACTAGCGGGGCCTACGAGCAGTACTTC.

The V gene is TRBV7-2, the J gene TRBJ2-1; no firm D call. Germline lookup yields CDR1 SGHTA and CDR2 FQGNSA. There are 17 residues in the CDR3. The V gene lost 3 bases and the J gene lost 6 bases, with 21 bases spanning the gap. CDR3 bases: TGTGCCAGCAGCTTGACCCGAATGGCCATTAAGACCAATGAGCAGTTCTTC. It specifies CASSLTRMAIKTNEQFF.

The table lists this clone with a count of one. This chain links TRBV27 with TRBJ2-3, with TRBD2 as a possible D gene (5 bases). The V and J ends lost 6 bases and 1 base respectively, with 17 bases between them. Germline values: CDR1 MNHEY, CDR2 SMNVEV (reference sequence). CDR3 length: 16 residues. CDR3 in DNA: TGTGCCAGCAGCCCAGACTTGTTGCGGGGCACAGATACGCAGTATTTT. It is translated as CASSPDLLRGTDTQYF.